Below, one T cell receptor beta chain is given with its context. Random hexamers were used to reverse transcribe an amount of roughly 0.5 to 1 ug RNA. TCRdb fed the immunoSEQ multiplex PCR reads into MiXCR, producing one record per CDR3 protein. The data show around 200,000 distinct CDR3 sequences, 90% to 95% seen once. The data are from a study of CD8 T cells in Susac syndrome. Germline V gene lookup returns CDR1 SNHLY and CDR2 FYNNEI. V was pared by 10 bases and J by 0 bases, with 19 bases between. This CDR3 contains 16 residues. The chain combines TRBV2 with TRBJ1-3; possible D gene TRBD1, 5 bases. Sequenced material: CD4+ T cells from PBMCs. The sequence came from a human donor in good health. CDR3 coding DNA: TGTGCCACCTTCCGGGACGCCTTAAGCTCTGGAAACACCATATATTTT. This gives the protein CATFRDALSSGNTIYF.